Listed below are T cell receptor beta chains from one sample, sequenced in a study of CD8 T cells in Susac syndrome. TCRdb fed the immunoSEQ multiplex PCR reads into MiXCR, producing one record per CDR3 protein. The table lists some 170,000 distinct CDR3 sequences, around 94% of them singletons. Sequencing was carried out using CD4+ T cells from PBMCs. The receptors shown here come from a human donor with Susac syndrome. The CDR3 runs from the conserved cysteine through the conserved F or W. D genes are given only for firm matches. Size values are once, few and many counts, or a class for expanded clones, and some rows have none.

size,D,V,J,DNA,CDR3
NA,TRBD1,TRBV20-1,TRBJ1-1,TGCAGTGCTAGTGCCTCCCGACAGGGTTTGAACACTGAAGCTTTCTTT,CSASASRQGLNTEAFF
NA,NA,TRBV29-1,TRBJ2-1,TGCAGCGTTGAAGACCCCAGGAACTACAATGAGCAGTTCTTC,CSVEDPRNYNEQFF
NA,NA,TRBV30,TRBJ1-1,TGTGCCACCCGAGGCAGCGCGAACACTGAAGCTTTCTTT,CATRGSANTEAFF
NA,NA,TRBV9,TRBJ2-1,TGTGCCAGCAGCTTTCAGGGAAGCTTTACCAATGAGCAGTTCTTC,CASSFQGSFTNEQFF
NA,TRBD1,TRBV5-6,TRBJ2-5,TGTGCCAGCAGCACCAGACCCGGGACAGGGGAAGAGACCCAGTACTTC,CASSTRPGTGEETQYF
NA,NA,TRBV2,TRBJ2-4,TGTGCCAGCAGTGATAGTAGGGCCAAAAACATTCAGTACTTC,CASSDSRAKNIQYF
NA,NA,TRBV30,TRBJ1-1,TGTGCCTGGAGTAAGGTACGACTGGGCACTGAAGCTTTCTTT,CAWSKVRLGTEAFF
NA,NA,TRBV4-3,TRBJ2-1,TGCGCCAGCAGCCAAGTGGGTCAGGCTCTCTACAATGAGCAGTTCTTC,CASSQVGQALYNEQFF
once,TRBD2,TRBV3-1,TRBJ2-7,TGTGCCAGCAGCCAAGGGGGGCTAGCGGGAGACTACGAGCAGTACTTC,CASSQGGLAGDYEQYF
NA,TRBD1,TRBV20-1,TRBJ2-1,TGCAGTGCTAGCCGACAGGGCCCCGTGGCAAATGAGCAGTTCTTC,CSASRQGPVANEQFF